This TCR beta chain is from a study of vaccination and CD4 T cells after COVID-19. Treatment reported: approximately 11-day PBMC culture with coronavirus spike peptide pools or control peptides (ViraFEST assay). At the Johns Hopkins FTIC core, DNA taken from cultured CD4+ T cells was sequenced by way of the Oncomine TCR Beta short-read assay. TCRdb recomputed calls from the PCR reads with MiXCR, one row per CDR3 protein. This sample has about 4,600 distinct CDR3 sequences, with about 31% found just once. There are a few counts of this clonotype. The antigen remains undetermined. This CDR3 is 11 amino acids long. V dropped 4 bases and J dropped 4 bases, with 5 bases sitting between them. CDR1 DFQATT and CDR2 SNEGSKA come from the germline V gene (reference sequence).

The sequencing sample was made of CD4+ T cells from blood, cultured in vitro. The chain uses TRBV20-1 and TRBJ2-1, with a tentative D call TRBD1 (5 bases). This clonotype was obtained from a human donor who had recovered from COVID-19. CDR3 bases: TGCAGTGCTACAGGGTACAATGAGCAGTTCTTC. This sequence encodes CSATGYNEQFF.